Listed below are T cell receptor beta chains from one sample, sequenced in a study of T cell responses to AZD1222 COVID-19 vaccine. Generated by immunoSEQ multiplex PCR, the TCRdb table keeps only in-frame clones and is missing some. The sample lists roughly 120,000 clones, around 89% occurring once. The starting material was peripheral blood, obtained on day 0 of AZD1222 vaccination. The receptors stem from an adult in good health. The CDR3 runs from the conserved cysteine through the conserved F or W. Fields, in order: clone size, J gene, D gene, V gene, CDR3 protein, CDR3 DNA. The D gene is left open where the match is weak. The size field is filled for only some rows; it gives once, few, many or a size class.

>-|TRBJ1-6|-|TRBV9
CASSVALQGSNSPLHF
TGTGCCAGCAGCGTAGCTCTGCAGGGGTCCAATTCACCCCTCCACTTT
>-|TRBJ2-5|TRBD2|TRBV5-4
CASSSASGGQETQYF
TGTGCCAGCAGCAGCGCTAGCGGGGGCCAAGAGACCCAGTACTTC
>once|TRBJ2-2|TRBD2|TRBV6-5
CASGTSGNTGELFF
TGTGCCAGCGGGACTAGCGGGAACACCGGGGAGCTGTTTTTT
>-|TRBJ1-2|TRBD1|TRBV19
CASIPGQGIGGYTF
TGTGCCAGTATCCCGGGACAGGGTATAGGCGGCTACACCTTC
>-|TRBJ2-2|TRBD1|TRBV7-2
CASSLAGGQGGELFF
TGTGCCAGCAGCTTAGCTGGGGGACAGGGCGGGGAGCTGTTTTTT
>-|TRBJ1-3|-|TRBV30
CALKRSGNTIYF
TGTGCCTTAAAACGCTCTGGAAACACCATATATTTT
>once|TRBJ1-5|-|TRBV24-1
CATSDHSAQALQPQHF
TGTGCCACCAGTGACCACTCGGCCCAGGCCCTTCAGCCCCAGCATTTT
>once|TRBJ1-1|-|TRBV25-1
CASTLNTEAFF
TGTGCCAGCACTCTTAACACTGAAGCTTTCTTT
>-|TRBJ2-3|TRBD1|TRBV6-4
CASTDRDGPPDTQYF
TGTGCCAGCACAGACAGGGATGGGCCCCCAGATACGCAGTATTTT
>-|TRBJ2-3|TRBD2|TRBV3-1/TRBV3-2
CASSRTSGGLWDTQYF
TGTGCCAGCAGCCGAACTAGCGGGGGGCTTTGGGATACGCAGTATTTT
>-|TRBJ1-3|-|TRBV10-3
CAISEPYSGNTIYF
TGTGCCATCAGTGAGCCATACTCTGGAAACACCATATATTTT
>-|TRBJ2-1|-|TRBV27
CASREGAEQFF
TGTGCCAGCAGGGAGGGGGCTGAGCAGTTCTTC
>-|TRBJ2-2|-|TRBV27
CASSPHPGRRIKNTGELFF
TGTGCCAGCAGTCCACACCCCGGGAGACGGATAAAGAACACCGGGGAGCTGTTTTTT
>-|TRBJ1-1|TRBD1|TRBV5-1
CASSWSGTGSSSTEAFF
TGCGCCAGCAGCTGGTCCGGGACAGGGTCTTCGAGCACTGAAGCTTTCTTT
>-|TRBJ1-2|-|TRBV6-5
CASSNAGTPYGYTF
TGTGCCAGCAGCAACGCCGGGACACCTTATGGCTACACCTTC
>-|TRBJ2-2|TRBD1|TRBV7-6
CASSLLTGELNTGELFF
TGTGCCAGCAGCTTACTTACAGGGGAGTTGAACACCGGGGAGCTGTTTTTT
>-|TRBJ2-5|-|TRBV5-1
CASSSRGGGGGETQYF
TGCGCCAGCAGCTCGCGCGGGGGAGGGGGAGGAGAGACCCAGTACTTC